This T cell receptor (beta chain) appears in the sequencing data of a study of cytomegalovirus exposure and HLA in healthy donors. General study points: Testing in vitro showed a few CMV-associated chains specific for CMV antigens. Altogether, 164 TCR beta chains were recorded as cytomegalovirus-associated.

TCRdb's copy holds only in-frame clones and misses some; the assay was immunoSEQ multiplex PCR. The sample records about 220,000 clones, 85% to 95% being singletons. After removal of 1 base from V and 4 bases from J, the junction contained 5 bases not matched to a gene. Germline V gene sequence: CDR1 SEHNR, CDR2 FQNEAQ (reference sequence). The CDR3 contains 17 residues. Notes on this clone: Its specificity is unknown.

The sequence came from a young woman in good health and CMV-seronegative. This chain connects TRBV7-9 to TRBJ2-1; TRBD2 aligns across 12 bases. The sequenced sample consisted of PBMCs. CDR3 sequence (DNA): TGTGCCAGCAGCTTAGATCTAGCGGGAGGGAGGTACAATGAGCAGTTCTTC. The encoded protein is CASSLDLAGGRYNEQFF. Supplemented by reference TRBV7-9 and TRBJ2-1, the full variable domain reads DTGVSQNPRHKITKRGQNVTFRCDPISEHNRLYWYRQTLGQGPEFLTYFQNEAQLEKSRLLSDRFSAERPKGSFSTLEIQRTEQGDSAMYLCASSLDLAGGRYNEQFFGPGTRLTVL.